The 25 T cell receptor beta chains in this list originate from one sample, sequenced in a study of blood T cell repertoires in COVID-19. Only in-frame clones appear in the TCRdb table, and some are missing; sequencing was by immunoSEQ multiplex PCR. Here the sample spans a few hundred thousand clones, 92% being singletons. Sequencing used PBMCs or T cells enriched from blood (not recorded which). The source is a woman aged 25 to 39 who had recovered from COVID-19.

The chain couples TRBV6-5 to TRBJ1-1; 9 bases agree with TRBD1. V shed 2 bases, J shed 9 bases, and the junction held 4 bases outside the gene matches. Germline values: CDR1 MNHEY, CDR2 SVGAGI. The CDR3 sequence is 13 residues long. The CDR3, as DNA: TGTGCCAGCAGTTACGGGACAGGGAATAAAGCTTTCTTT. Translated, it gives CASSYGTGNKAFF.

This clone came up a few times. The gene calls are TRBV10-3 and TRBJ2-7; D ambiguous. Germline values: CDR1 ENHRY, CDR2 SYGVKD. The CDR3 sequence is 13 residues long. V lost 2 bases and J 2 bases, leaving 7 bases between the germline ends. CDR3 protein: CAISEGRTYEQYF. In nucleotides, the CDR3 is TGTGCCATCAGTGAGGGCAGAACCTACGAGCAGTACTTC.

The chain employs TRBV3-1 (or the pseudogene TRBV3-2) and TRBJ2-1; 10 bases line up with TRBD2. CDR1 and CDR2 (germline): LGHDT, YNNKEL (reference sequence). V gave up 0 bases and J gave up 1 base; unmatched junction bases: 9. The length of the CDR3 is 19 residues. CDR3 loop: CASSQESLAGVRSYNEQFF. The CDR3 nucleotides are TGTGCCAGCAGCCAAGAAAGTCTAGCGGGAGTACGATCCTACAATGAGCAGTTCTTC.

The chain couples TRBV7-9 to TRBJ1-2, with a possible D match to TRBD1 (5 bases). Trimming took off 5 bases at V and 4 bases at J, with 17 bases between the two ends. The V gene's germline CDR1 is SEHNR and CDR2 FQNEAQ (reference sequence). The CDR3 spans 15 residues. CDR3 nucleotide sequence: TGTGCCAGCAGCATATGGGACTCGAGGGGCTATGGCTACACCTTC. Amino acid sequence: CASSIWDSRGYGYTF.

This clone was recorded a few times. In DNA form, the CDR3 reads TGCGCCAGCAGCCCGCGGACAGGGGATGCCACTGAAGCTTTCTTT. The encoded protein is CASSPRTGDATEAFF. V and J are TRBV5-1 and TRBJ1-1; 9 nucleotides line up with TRBD1. J gave up 4 bases and V 4 bases, and 8 bases lay outside the gene matches. Per germline, CDR1 SGHRS and CDR2 YFSETQ. The CDR3 runs to 15 residues.

The chain combines TRBV7-3 with TRBJ2-3; possible D gene TRBD2, 7 bases. The germline V and J ends were trimmed by 2 bases and 1 base, with 16 bases remaining between them. Germline values: CDR1 SGHTA, CDR2 FQGTGA. CDR3 length equals 17 residues. The chain's CDR3 is CASSLSGGGGGTDTQYF. DNA for the CDR3: TGTGCCAGCAGCTTATCCGGTGGCGGGGGCGGCACAGATACGCAGTATTTT.

The chain joins TRBV7-2 to TRBJ1-2; possibly TRBD1 for D (5 bases). The germline CDR1 and CDR2 sequences are SGHTA and FQGNSA. CDR3 length equals 16 residues. Trimming left V 5 bases short and J 3 bases short, with 19 bases between. The CDR3 protein is CASSHNQALGHYGYTF. Written as DNA, the CDR3 is TGTGCCAGCAGCCATAATCAGGCATTGGGGCACTATGGCTACACCTTC. The full variable domain, in which reference TRBV7-2 and TRBJ1-2 provide the parts outside the CDR3, is GAGVSQSPSNKVTEKGKDVELRCDPISGHTALYWYRQSLGQGLEFLIYFQGNSAPDKSGLPSDRFSAERTGGSVSTLTIQRTQQEDSAVYLCASSHNQALGHYGYTFGSGTRLTVV.

The chain combines TRBV7-2 with TRBJ2-3, with D perhaps TRBD1 (5 bases). V gave up 5 bases and J gave up 0 bases, with 12 bases separating them. Germline V gene lookup returns CDR1 SGHTA and CDR2 FQGNSA. The CDR3 is made up of 15 amino acids. The CDR3 bases are TGTGCCAGCAGCCCGCAGGGATTTAGCACAGATACGCAGTATTTT. Protein product: CASSPQGFSTDTQYF. Based on the CDR3 plus reference TRBV7-2 and TRBJ2-3, the full variable domain is GAGVSQSPSNKVTEKGKDVELRCDPISGHTALYWYRQSLGQGLEFLIYFQGNSAPDKSGLPSDRFSAERTGGSVSTLTIQRTQQEDSAVYLCASSPQGFSTDTQYFGPGTRLTVL.

This chain links TRBV5-4 with TRBJ1-2, with D possibly matching TRBD1 (6 bases). CDR1 and CDR2 (germline): SGHNT, YYREEE (reference sequence). This CDR3 spans 16 amino acids. V was clipped by 1 base and J by 6 bases, with 19 bases between them. CDR3 DNA: TGTGCCAGCAGCTTGAGGGACACCACATCAAACGATGGCTACACCTTC. This gives the protein CASSLRDTTSNDGYTF. Full variable domain (outside the CDR3, taken from reference TRBV5-4 and TRBJ1-2): ETGVTQSPTHLIKTRGQQVTLRCSSQSGHNTVSWYQQALGQGPQFIFQYYREEENGRGNFPPRFSGLQFPNYSSELNVNALELDDSALYLCASSLRDTTSNDGYTFGSGTRLTVV.

V usage is TRBV21-1 and J usage is TRBJ2-5; TRBD1, the table's D call, was not compared with the DNA. TRBV21-1 is classified as a pseudogene. This CDR3 has 12 residues. CDR3 sequence: CAQGARQETQYF. CDR3 DNA: TGTGCCCAGGGGGCGCGTCAGGAGACCCAGTACTTC.

The chain uses TRBV7-2 and TRBJ1-2; D remains unclear. Between the trimmed V and J ends, which lost 2 bases and 2 bases, there was a span of 9 bases. The CDR3 runs 14 residues. Germline lookup yields CDR1 SGHTA and CDR2 FQGNSA. CDR3 in DNA: TGTGCCAGCAGCTTAACGGCCGGGAACTATGGCTACACCTTC. It specifies CASSLTAGNYGYTF. The variable domain in full, with the rest retrieved from reference TRBV7-2 and TRBJ1-2, is GAGVSQSPSNKVTEKGKDVELRCDPISGHTALYWYRQSLGQGLEFLIYFQGNSAPDKSGLPSDRFSAERTGGSVSTLTIQRTQQEDSAVYLCASSLTAGNYGYTFGSGTRLTVV.

The gene calls are TRBV27 and TRBJ2-3, with 9 bases fitting TRBD1. CDR1 and CDR2 from the germline V gene are MNHEY and SMNVEV (reference sequence). The CDR3 runs 18 residues. Losses at the gene ends were 6 bases for V and 3 bases for J; bases not matched to a gene: 16. CDR3 protein: CASSYTVNSGTGTDTQYF. In DNA form, the CDR3 reads TGTGCCAGCAGCTATACCGTCAACTCCGGGACAGGGACAGATACGCAGTATTTT.

The chain couples TRBV4-3 to TRBJ2-7; D might be TRBD2 (5 bases). CDR1 LGHNA and CDR2 YSLEER come from the germline V gene. The CDR3 totals 14 residues. V shed 0 bases and J shed 6 bases, with 12 bases lying between them. CDR3 sequence reads: CASSQDRGLGEQYF. CDR3 nucleotides: TGCGCCAGCAGCCAAGATCGAGGGTTGGGCGAGCAGTACTTC.

The genes are TRBV12-3 or TRBV12-4 and TRBJ1-5; TRBD1 matches at 7 bases. This CDR3 region has 13 residues. Trimming took 1 base from V and 10 from J; bases not matched to a gene: 4. The CDR3 loop reads CASSLEGARPQHF. The CDR3 DNA reads TGTGCCAGCAGTTTAGAGGGGGCGCGCCCCCAGCATTTT.

V gene TRBV4-3 combines with J gene TRBJ2-2; possibly TRBD2 for D (5 bases). This CDR3 is built from 17 residues. The germline CDR1 and CDR2 sequences are LGHNA and YSLEER. With 3 bases removed from V and 2 bases from J, the gap between germline ends came to 16 bases. CDR3 region: CASSQDGLRVNTGELFF. The CDR3 DNA sequence: TGCGCCAGCAGCCAGGATGGACTTAGGGTCAACACCGGGGAGCTGTTTTTT.

The genes are TRBV4-3 and TRBJ2-1; D is perhaps TRBD1 (6 bases). V was cut by 0 bases and J by 4 bases, with 16 bases left in between. Germline-derived CDR1 and CDR2 are LGHNA and YSLEER. This CDR3 contains 17 residues. CDR3 protein: CASSQEETGIIYNEQFF. The CDR3 region has the DNA TGCGCCAGCAGCCAAGAAGAGACAGGAATTATTTACAATGAGCAGTTCTTC.

CDR3 residues: CSVGRGEAFF. The DNA of the CDR3 is TGCAGTGTTGGCAGGGGAGAAGCTTTCTTT. The gene calls are TRBV20-1 and TRBJ1-1, with D possibly TRBD1 on 6 matching bases. This CDR3 has 10 amino acids. The germline gives CDR1 DFQATT, CDR2 SNEGSKA (reference sequence). Trimming took off 7 bases at V and 8 bases at J, with 11 bases between the two ends.

The gene calls are TRBV7-9 and TRBJ2-5; 9 bases fit TRBD2. Trimming took 4 bases from V and 2 from J; bases not matched to a gene: 2. From germline, CDR1 is SEHNR and CDR2 FQNEAQ (reference sequence). CDR3 length: 14 amino acids. The CDR3 coding sequence is TGTGCCAGCAGCTCGACTAGCGGACAAGAGACCCAGTACTTC. Its translation: CASSSTSGQETQYF. Full variable domain (missing parts from reference TRBV7-9 and TRBJ2-5): DTGVSQNPRHKITKRGQNVTFRCDPISEHNRLYWYRQTLGQGPEFLTYFQNEAQLEKSRLLSDRFSAERPKGSFSTLEIQRTEQGDSAMYLCASSSTSGQETQYFGPGTRLLVL.

The rearrangement joins TRBV23-1 to TRBJ1-1; TRBD1 matches 7 bases. TRBV23-1 is reported as an ORF; its role is uncertain. The CDR3 is 15 residues long. The J segment lost 6 bases and the V segment lost 2 bases, leaving 9 bases of the junction unmatched. CDR3 nucleotides: TGCGCCAGCAGTCAAGAGAGGGGGCGCCTCCCTGAAGCTTTCTTT. Protein sequence: CASSQERGRLPEAFF.

The chain has TRBV27 and TRBJ2-7; perhaps TRBD1 as D (5 bases). CDR3 size: 13 residues. CDR1 MNHEY and CDR2 SMNVEV come from the germline V gene (reference sequence). Trimming shortened V by 5 bases and J by 4 bases, and 12 bases separated the two germline ends. The CDR3 sequence: CASSPRVWYEQYF. The CDR3 region has the DNA TGTGCCAGCAGTCCCAGGGTCTGGTACGAGCAGTACTTC.

For this clone: Other nucleotide sequences in the sample specify the same CDR3. V is TRBV9 and J is TRBJ2-5, with D tentatively TRBD2 (6 bases). V was clipped by 2 bases and J by 1 base, with 9 bases between them. The CDR3 has 14 amino acids. Germline V CDR1 and CDR2: SGDLS, YYNGEE. In DNA form, the CDR3 reads TGTGCCAGCAGCGTCGGGACTCTCCAAGAGACCCAGTACTTC. This sequence encodes CASSVGTLQETQYF.

The CDR3 loop reads CASSPDRPYEQYF. The CDR3 DNA sequence: TGTGCCAGCTCCCCCGACAGACCCTACGAGCAGTACTTC. The gene calls are TRBV18 and TRBJ2-7; TRBD1 might be the D (5 bases). The germline V gene encodes CDR1 KGHSH and CDR2 LQKENI. The V end was cut by 6 bases, the J end by 2 bases, with 11 bases between. The CDR3 has 13 residues.

V is TRBV18 and J is TRBJ2-4; a possible D gene is TRBD2 (5 bases). CDR3 length equals 14 residues. With 6 bases removed from V and 4 bases from J, the gap between germline ends came to 13 bases. Germline values: CDR1 KGHSH, CDR2 LQKENI. CDR3 protein: CASSSGSTKNIQYF. The CDR3, as DNA: TGTGCCAGCTCCTCGGGGAGTACAAAAAACATTCAGTACTTC.

V is TRBV28 and J is TRBJ1-1, with 7 bases fitting TRBD1. This CDR3 comprises 10 residues. Germline loops: CDR1 MDHEN, CDR2 SYDVKM. The CDR3 nucleotides are TGTGCTACTGGGACAGAGGTAATTTTCTTT. It yields the protein CATGTEVIFF.

This clone was detected only once. This chain uses TRBV28 with TRBJ1-6; 7 bases map to TRBD1. CDR3 length equals 15 residues. Germline V gene sequence: CDR1 MDHEN, CDR2 SYDVKM. V shed 5 bases and J 10 bases; nucleotides not matched to a gene: 11. CDR3 residues: CASSPNDRDLSPLHF. In nucleotides, the CDR3 is TGTGCCAGCAGTCCCAACGACAGGGATCTGTCACCCCTCCACTTT.